Following are 22 T cell receptor beta chains from one sample sequenced in a study of PD-1 blockade in mismatch repair-deficient tumors. Their antigen targets remain unknown. Data came from immunoSEQ multiplex PCR; TCRdb stores just in-frame clones and leaves some out. This repertoire shows over 14,000 clones, around 80% found once; its top ten account for 20% to 25%. As to time point: approximately nine-day in vitro stimulation with candidate neoantigen peptide 4. Sequences were derived from cells cultured in vitro, sampled from a patient treated with pembrolizumab. Receptors originate from an adult with mismatch repair-deficient cancer.

A few counts support this clone. In DNA, the CDR3 is TGCGCCAGCAGCCAAGATCTAGCCGGGGAGCTGTTTTTT. It is translated as CASSQDLAGELFF. The chain carries TRBV4-1 and TRBJ2-2; no clear D. Trimming left V 0 bases short and J 6 bases short, with 5 bases between. The CDR3 has 13 residues. CDR1 MGHRA and CDR2 YSYEKL come from the germline V gene.

The chain recombines TRBV15 with TRBJ1-4; 10 nucleotides line up with TRBD1. The CDR3 sequence is 16 residues long. V trimming: 1 base; J trimming: 5 bases; junction bases outside the gene matches: 4. The germline gives CDR1 LNHNV, CDR2 YYDKDF (reference sequence). The CDR3 bases are TGTGCCACCAGCAGAGGCCCGGGACAGGGGAATGAAAAACTGTTTTTT. It is translated as CATSRGPGQGNEKLFF.

V is TRBV7-2 and J is TRBJ1-4; 8 bases align to TRBD1. With 2 bases clipped from V and 0 bases from J, the junction kept 8 bases outside the gene matches. This CDR3 spans 18 amino acids. The germline V gene has CDR1 SGHTA and CDR2 FQGNSA. The CDR3 spells CASSLRGGQGTTNEKLFF. CDR3 nucleotides: TGTGCCAGCAGCTTAAGAGGTGGACAGGGAACAACTAATGAAAAACTGTTTTTT.

The chain joins TRBV5-1 to TRBJ2-7, with D unresolved. Germline V gives CDR1 SGHRS, CDR2 YFSETQ. Trimming took off 0 bases at V and 0 bases at J, with 13 bases between the two ends. The CDR3 totals 16 residues. Here the CDR3 reads CASSLVYREGSYEQYF. The CDR3 nucleotides read TGCGCCAGCAGCTTGGTTTACCGAGAAGGCTCCTACGAGCAGTACTTC. The entire variable domain, with the rest obtained from reference TRBV5-1 and TRBJ2-7, is as follows: KAGVTQTPRYLIKTRGQQVTLSCSPISGHRSVSWYQQTPGQGLQFLFEYFSETQRNKGNFPGRFSGRQFSNSRSEMNVSTLELGDSALYLCASSLVYREGSYEQYFGPGTRLTVT.

J is TRBJ2-1 and V is TRBV9; maybe TRBD2 (5 bases). V was pared by 6 bases and J by 6 bases, with 19 bases between. Germline V CDR1 and CDR2: SGDLS, YYNGEE. This CDR3 is 15 amino acids long. The CDR3 loop is CASTSGGSGSNEQFF. CDR3 bases: TGTGCCAGCACCTCCGGTGGGAGCGGTAGCAATGAGCAGTTCTTC.

There are a few counts of this clone. The V and J genes are TRBV10-2 and TRBJ2-7; possible D gene TRBD1, 6 bases. This CDR3 has 12 amino acids. V was shortened by 4 bases and J by 2 bases, with 6 bases between the two germline ends. CDR1 is WSHSY and CDR2 is SAAADI in the germline V gene. CDR3 region: CASSGDTYEQYF. DNA for the CDR3: TGCGCCAGCAGTGGGGACACCTACGAGCAGTACTTC.

V and J are TRBV7-2 and TRBJ2-1; D not resolved. The germline CDR1 and CDR2 sequences are SGHTA and FQGNSA. V shed 1 base and J shed 4 bases, with 11 bases lying between them. CDR3 length equals 15 residues. CDR3 sequence: CASSLEKGTYNEQFF. The CDR3 DNA is TGTGCCAGCAGCTTAGAAAAGGGAACGTACAATGAGCAGTTCTTC.

The chain has TRBV5-6 and TRBJ2-3; tentatively, D is TRBD1 (5 bases). The V gene lost 3 bases and the J gene lost 3 bases, with 17 bases spanning the gap. CDR3 length equals 16 residues. The germline V gene encodes CDR1 SGHDT and CDR2 YYEEEE. CDR3 amino acids: CASSSNPGKSTDTQYF. CDR3 DNA sequence: TGTGCCAGCAGCTCAAATCCAGGGAAATCAACAGATACGCAGTATTTT.

This clone appeared a few times. The chain is built from TRBV27 and TRBJ2-2, with no clear D. The V end was cut by 6 bases, the J end by 1 base, with 9 bases between. The CDR3 extends over 14 amino acids. The germline V gene has CDR1 MNHEY and CDR2 SMNVEV (reference sequence). CDR3 bases: TGTGCCAGCAGACAAGGGCGGAACACCGGGGAGCTGTTTTTT. It codes for CASRQGRNTGELFF.

The J gene is TRBJ2-1, the V gene TRBV27, with 10 bases lining up with TRBD1. This CDR3 spans 16 amino acids. The V and J ends lost 7 bases and 5 bases, in that order; junction bases with no gene match: 11. Germline assignment: CDR1 MNHEY and CDR2 SMNVEV (reference sequence). The DNA for the CDR3 is TGTGCCAGCATCCCTATGAGACAGGGGGCCCACAATGAGCAGTTCTTC. Amino acids: CASIPMRQGAHNEQFF.

V is TRBV9 and J is TRBJ2-1; 10 nucleotides align to TRBD2. CDR1 and CDR2 from the germline V gene are SGDLS and YYNGEE. After removal of 2 bases from V and 8 bases from J, the junction contained 1 base not matched to a gene. CDR3 size: 13 residues. The CDR3 here is CASSVTSGDEQFF. For the CDR3, the DNA is TGTGCCAGCAGCGTCACTAGCGGGGATGAGCAGTTCTTC.

The CDR3 is CASSETGTSLYEQYF. DNA of the CDR3: TGTGCCAGCAGTGAAACCGGGACTAGTCTCTACGAGCAGTACTTC. The J gene is TRBJ2-7, the V gene TRBV6-1; 8 bases fit TRBD2. This CDR3 has 15 amino acids. After removal of 2 bases from V and 3 bases from J, the junction contained 6 bases not matched to a gene. Per the germline V gene, CDR1 is MNHNS and CDR2 is SASEGT.

This sequence joins TRBV28 and TRBJ1-1; D may be TRBD1 (5 bases). Germline lookup yields CDR1 MDHEN and CDR2 SYDVKM. V was trimmed by 3 bases and J by 5 bases, leaving 10 bases between them. The CDR3 spans 13 residues. DNA of the CDR3: TGTGCCAGCAGTTTTCGGGGGAGGACTGAAGCTTTCTTT. The encoded protein is CASSFRGRTEAFF.

The genes are TRBV10-3 and TRBJ2-1; TRBD2 agrees at 13 bases. The germline CDR1 and CDR2 sequences are ENHRY and SYGVKD. This CDR3 comprises 16 residues. Trimming took 6 bases from V and 1 from J; bases not matched to a gene: 3. The CDR3 protein is CAIRGTSGISYNEQFF. The DNA of the CDR3 is TGTGCCATCAGGGGGACTAGCGGGATTTCCTACAATGAGCAGTTCTTC.

CDR3: CASRLTGGAGGELFF. DNA for the CDR3: TGTGCCAGCAGACTCACAGGGGGCGCAGGCGGGGAGCTGTTTTTT. The chain employs TRBV28 and TRBJ2-2, with 9 bases aligning to TRBD1. The junction had 9 bases not matched to a gene; V was cut back by 6 bases and J by 7 bases. Germline V gives CDR1 MDHEN, CDR2 SYDVKM. CDR3 length equals 15 residues.

V is TRBV7-3 and J is TRBJ2-1; D assignment may be TRBD1 or TRBD2 (5 bases each). Germline CDR1 is SGHTA and CDR2 is FQGTGA. V dropped 5 bases and J dropped 0 bases, with 17 bases sitting between them. The CDR3 consists of 17 residues. The CDR3 DNA is TGTGCCAGCAGCCCCCCCGAGGCAGGGAGCTCCTACAATGAGCAGTTCTTC. Protein: CASSPPEAGSSYNEQFF.

The V call is TRBV6-1, the J call TRBJ1-1, with D possibly being TRBD1 (5 bases). The CDR3 length is 14 residues. Trimming shortened V by 7 bases and J by 6 bases, and 18 bases separated the two germline ends. Germline values: CDR1 MNHNS, CDR2 SASEGT. The DNA of the CDR3 is TGTGCCAGCACTACCCTTGGGGCTATTTCTGAAGCTTTCTTT. Its translation is CASTTLGAISEAFF.

V and J are TRBV28 and TRBJ2-2; D remains unclear. CDR1 MDHEN and CDR2 SYDVKM come from the germline V gene. The CDR3 length is 13 residues. V was pared by 6 bases and J by 0 bases, with 5 bases between. The CDR3 nucleotides are TGTGCCAGCAGCAAGTCGAACACCGGGGAGCTGTTTTTT. Amino acid sequence: CASSKSNTGELFF.

This clone has only a few counts. V usage is TRBV6-1 and J usage is TRBJ1-5, with a weak D call TRBD1 (5 bases). V lost 5 bases and J lost 6, with 14 bases in between. Germline V gene data show CDR1 as MNHNS and CDR2 as SASEGT. The CDR3 loop spans 14 amino acids. The chain's CDR3 is CASSLIQGGQPQHF. The CDR3 DNA sequence: TGTGCCAGCAGTTTAATCCAGGGTGGTCAGCCCCAGCATTTT.

The CDR3 protein is CASSGTSGRAMRHNEQFF. The CDR3 nucleotides are TGTGCCAGCAGTGGCACTAGCGGGAGGGCAATGCGTCACAATGAGCAGTTCTTC. The V and J genes are TRBV27 and TRBJ2-1; 13 nucleotides agree with TRBD2. V was pared by 5 bases and J by 5 bases, with 12 bases of the junction left unmatched. CDR3 length: 18 amino acids. CDR1 MNHEY and CDR2 SMNVEV come from the germline V gene (reference sequence).

The rearrangement uses TRBV27 and TRBJ2-1; D not resolved. Trimming removed 5 bases from V and 15 bases from J, with 17 bases in between. The CDR3 length is 12 residues. Germline V CDR1 and CDR2: MNHEY, SMNVEV (reference sequence). CDR3 nucleotides: TGTGCCAGCAGTCCCCCCCCGAAAGCGCCGTTCTTC. Translation gives CASSPPPKAPFF.

The CDR3 bases are TGCGCCAGCAGCAGGGGACAGGGAAACTATGGAAACACCATATATTTT. It yields the protein CASSRGQGNYGNTIYF. The chain has TRBV5-1 and TRBJ1-3, with 9 nucleotides matching TRBD1. Trimming removed 4 bases from V and 3 bases from J; junction bases left unmatched: 8. This CDR3 is 16 amino acids long. Per germline, CDR1 SGHRS and CDR2 YFSETQ.